This T cell receptor beta chain was identified during a study of cytomegalovirus exposure and HLA in healthy donors. Trimming pared 4 bases from V and 2 bases from J, leaving 17 bases between. This CDR3 has 16 residues. Germline values: CDR1 SGHTA, CDR2 FQGNSA. PCR amplification relied on 60 Vbeta primers (plus 13 Jbeta primers). Some clones are missing from TCRdb's copy, which holds only in-frame ones; the method was immunoSEQ multiplex PCR. In the table there are under 140,000 clones, around 80% of which are singletons. A remark on this clone: The antigen is not known.

Notes on the study in general: Generally TCR sequences proved uncommon, though certain public TCRs appeared in numerous donors. The investigators catalogued under 200 TCR beta chains as cytomegalovirus-associated. Sequencing depth across donors, presence/absence analyses assumed, was roughly uniform. In a later analysis, HLA-associated TCR beta chains were more clonally expanded than equally common others.

This receptor was taken from a man aged 25 to 40 in good health and CMV-seropositive. V usage is TRBV7-2 and J usage is TRBJ1-2; TRBD1 is a possible D gene (5 bases). The sample was PBMCs. The chain's CDR3 is CASSSTHMTENYGYTF. CDR3 nucleotide sequence: TGTGCCAGCAGCTCAACTCACATGACAGAAAACTATGGCTACACCTTC.